These 14 T cell receptor beta chains share one sample of origin, sequenced in a study of T cell responses to AZD1222 COVID-19 vaccine. Libraries were prepared by immunoSEQ multiplex PCR; TCRdb keeps only in-frame clonotypes and omits some of them. In the table there are 65,000 to 100,000 clones, more than 75% of which are singletons. The sample consisted of peripheral blood, taken on day 0 of AZD1222 vaccination. The origin of the receptors is an adult in good health.

To note about this clone: Additional DNA sequences in this sample encode the identical CDR3. This chain links TRBV7-9 with TRBJ2-5, with TRBD1 identical over 9 bases. This CDR3 spans 14 amino acids. Germline assignment: CDR1 SEHNR and CDR2 FQNEAQ (reference sequence). V dropped 5 bases and J dropped 5; count of bases not matched to a gene: 6. CDR3 DNA: TGTGCCAGCAGCCCCACAGGGGGCGGTGAGACCCAGTACTTC. Its translation is CASSPTGGGETQYF.

The chain uses TRBV27 and TRBJ1-5; D is unclear. The CDR3 spans 13 residues. Trimming pared 2 bases from V and 6 bases from J, leaving 8 bases between. Germline CDR1 MNHEY, CDR2 SMNVEV (reference sequence). CDR3 sequence reads: CASSLAVFQPQHF. The CDR3 nucleotides are TGTGCCAGCAGTTTAGCGGTTTTTCAGCCCCAGCATTTT.

The chain joins TRBV27 to TRBJ2-7, with D tentatively TRBD1 (5 bases). V lost 6 bases, J lost 0 bases, and 9 bases lay in between. This CDR3 region has 13 residues. The germline V gene has CDR1 MNHEY and CDR2 SMNVEV (reference sequence). The CDR3 DNA sequence: TGTGCCAGCAGGCGACAGAGCTCCTACGAGCAGTACTTC. Encoded protein: CASRRQSSYEQYF.

The rearrangement uses TRBV19 and TRBJ2-3; possible D gene TRBD2, 7 bases. Trimming shortened V by 5 bases and J by 4 bases, and 16 bases separated the two germline ends. This CDR3 has 15 amino acids. Germline values: CDR1 LNHDA, CDR2 SQIVND (reference sequence). DNA for the CDR3: TGTGCCAGTAGTTGGGCGGCGGGGGCCCCAGATACGCAGTATTTT. Protein product: CASSWAAGAPDTQYF. Supplemented by reference TRBV19 and TRBJ2-3, the full variable domain reads DGGITQSPKYLFRKEGQNVTLSCEQNLNHDAMYWYRQDPGQGLRLIYYSQIVNDFQKGDIAEGYSVSREKKESFPLTVTSAQKNPTAFYLCASSWAAGAPDTQYFGPGTRLTVL.

The chain is built from TRBV7-9 and TRBJ1-1; D is unresolved. Germline CDR1 is SEHNR and CDR2 is FQNEAQ (reference sequence). This CDR3 has 11 residues. V lost 1 base and J 7 bases, leaving 4 bases between the germline ends. Written as DNA, the CDR3 is TGTGCCAGCAGCTTAGACAGTGAAGCTTTCTTT. It codes for CASSLDSEAFF. The variable domain in full, with the rest retrieved from reference TRBV7-9 and TRBJ1-1, is DTGVSQNPRHKITKRGQNVTFRCDPISEHNRLYWYRQTLGQGPEFLTYFQNEAQLEKSRLLSDRFSAERPKGSFSTLEIQRTEQGDSAMYLCASSLDSEAFFGQGTRLTVV.

This chain uses TRBV7-2 with TRBJ2-1, with TRBD2 matching over 9 bases. Per germline, CDR1 SGHTA and CDR2 FQGNSA. The junction had 6 bases not matched to a gene; V was cut back by 8 bases and J by 4 bases. The CDR3 runs 14 residues. The CDR3: CASLATSGYNEQFF. Here the CDR3 DNA reads TGTGCCAGCCTCGCGACTAGCGGTTACAATGAGCAGTTCTTC.

The V and J genes are TRBV4-1 and TRBJ1-1, with D unresolved. The germline V and J ends were trimmed by 0 bases and 4 bases, with 9 bases remaining between them. The CDR3 is 14 residues long. Germline V gene data show CDR1 as MGHRA and CDR2 as YSYEKL. The CDR3 DNA reads TGCGCCAGCAGCCAAGAGGTAAGAGGCACTGAAGCTTTCTTT. It codes for CASSQEVRGTEAFF.

The chain joins TRBV5-5 to TRBJ2-5, with D unresolved. Trimming removed 0 bases at V and 0 bases at J, with 9 bases between. This CDR3 contains 15 residues. CDR1 SGHKS and CDR2 YYEKEE come from the germline V gene (reference sequence). CDR3 sequence: CASSLDSLYQETQYF. The CDR3 bases are TGTGCCAGCAGCTTGGACAGTCTGTACCAAGAGACCCAGTACTTC.

The chain combines TRBV5-3 with TRBJ1-5, with D tentatively TRBD1 (5 bases). TRBV5-3 is designated an ORF whose function remains uncertain. This CDR3 comprises 15 residues. The V end was cut by 1 base, the J end by 0 bases, with 8 bases between. The chain's CDR3 is CARSLSGASNQPQHF. The CDR3 DNA is TGTGCCAGAAGCTTGTCTGGGGCTAGCAATCAGCCCCAGCATTTT.

Worth noting for this clone: A read error may account for a junction end that differs from germline. V is TRBV7-2 and J is TRBJ1-5; D uncertain. This CDR3 spans 12 amino acids. Germline loops: CDR1 SGHTA, CDR2 FQGNSA. CDR3 in amino acids: CASSLDDQSQHF. CDR3 nucleotide sequence: TGTGCCAGCAGCTTAGACGATCAGTCCCAGCATTTT.

This clone was counted once. The genes are TRBV24-1 and TRBJ2-4, with D perhaps matching TRBD2 (6 bases). CDR1 KGHDR and CDR2 SFDVKD come from the germline V gene. V was cut by 4 bases and J by 0 bases, with 9 bases left in between. The CDR3 contains 15 residues. In nucleotides, the CDR3 is TGTGCCACCAGTGACTCCGGGAGAGCCAAAAACATTCAGTACTTC. This translates into CATSDSGRAKNIQYF.

The chain is built from TRBV19 and TRBJ2-7; TRBD2 might be the D (5 bases). CDR3 length equals 14 residues. Trimming pared 4 bases from V and 6 bases from J, leaving 16 bases between. The germline gives CDR1 LNHDA, CDR2 SQIVND (reference sequence). DNA of the CDR3: TGTGCCAGTAGTACCACCACCCAGACTACCGAGCAGTACTTC. Translated, it gives CASSTTTQTTEQYF.

This clone was detected only once. This CDR3 reads CASSLERSGSYEQYF. The CDR3, as DNA: TGCGCCAGCAGCTTGGAGAGGAGCGGGAGCTACGAGCAGTACTTC. This chain joins TRBV5-1 and TRBJ2-7, with 8 nucleotides matching TRBD2. The CDR3 length is 15 residues. V lost 0 bases, J lost 3 bases, and 5 bases stayed unmatched. The germline V gene has CDR1 SGHRS and CDR2 YFSETQ.

This clone has just a few counts. The genes are TRBV20-1 and TRBJ2-3; tentative D call: TRBD1 (6 bases). The CDR3 totals 11 residues. V shed 6 bases and J shed 4 bases, with 8 bases lying between them. Germline values: CDR1 DFQATT, CDR2 SNEGSKA (reference sequence). CDR3 nucleotides: TGCAGTGCACAGGGCCCAGATACGCAGTATTTT. Protein: CSAQGPDTQYF.